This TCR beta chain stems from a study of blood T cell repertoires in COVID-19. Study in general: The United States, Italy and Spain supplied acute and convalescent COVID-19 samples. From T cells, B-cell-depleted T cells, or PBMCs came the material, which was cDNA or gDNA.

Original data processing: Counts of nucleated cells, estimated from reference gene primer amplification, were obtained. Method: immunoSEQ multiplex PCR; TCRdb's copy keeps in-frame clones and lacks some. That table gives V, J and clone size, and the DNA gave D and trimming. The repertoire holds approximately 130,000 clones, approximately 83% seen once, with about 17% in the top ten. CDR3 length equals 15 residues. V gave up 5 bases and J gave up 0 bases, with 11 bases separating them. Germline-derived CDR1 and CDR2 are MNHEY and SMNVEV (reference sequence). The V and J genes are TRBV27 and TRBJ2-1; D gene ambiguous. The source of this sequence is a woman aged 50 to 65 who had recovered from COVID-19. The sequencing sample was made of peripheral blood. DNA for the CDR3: TGTGCCAGCAGTCCCCGTTCTAGCTCCTACAATGAGCAGTTCTTC. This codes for CASSPRSSSYNEQFF.